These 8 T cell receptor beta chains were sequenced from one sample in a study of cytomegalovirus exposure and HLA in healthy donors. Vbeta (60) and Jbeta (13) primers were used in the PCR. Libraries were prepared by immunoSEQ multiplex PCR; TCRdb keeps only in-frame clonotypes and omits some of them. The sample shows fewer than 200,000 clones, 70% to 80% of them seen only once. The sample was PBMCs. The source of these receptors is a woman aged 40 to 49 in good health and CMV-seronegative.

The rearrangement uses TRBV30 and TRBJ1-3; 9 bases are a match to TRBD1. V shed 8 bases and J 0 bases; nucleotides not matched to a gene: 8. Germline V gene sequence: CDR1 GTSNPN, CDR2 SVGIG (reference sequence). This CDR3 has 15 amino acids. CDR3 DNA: TGTGCCGGTTTCACAGGGGGCTTCTCTGGAAACACCATATATTTT. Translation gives CAGFTGGFSGNTIYF.

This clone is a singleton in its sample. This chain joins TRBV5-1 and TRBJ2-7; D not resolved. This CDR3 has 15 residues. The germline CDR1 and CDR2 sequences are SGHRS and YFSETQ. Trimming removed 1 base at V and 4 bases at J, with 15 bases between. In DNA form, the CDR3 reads TGCGCCAGCAGCTTGAGCGACCCGGAAAGATACGAGCAGTACTTC. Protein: CASSLSDPERYEQYF.

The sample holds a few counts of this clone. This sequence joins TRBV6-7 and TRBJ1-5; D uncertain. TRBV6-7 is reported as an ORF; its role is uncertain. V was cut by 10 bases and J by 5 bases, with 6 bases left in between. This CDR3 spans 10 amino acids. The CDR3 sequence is CAIGDQPQHF. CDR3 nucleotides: TGTGCCATCGGGGATCAGCCCCAGCATTTT.

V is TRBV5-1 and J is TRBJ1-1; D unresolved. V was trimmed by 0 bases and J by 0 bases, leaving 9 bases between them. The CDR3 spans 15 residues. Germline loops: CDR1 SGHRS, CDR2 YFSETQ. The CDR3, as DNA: TGCGCCAGCAGCTTGGTGCACAGTATGAACACTGAAGCTTTCTTT. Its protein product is CASSLVHSMNTEAFF.

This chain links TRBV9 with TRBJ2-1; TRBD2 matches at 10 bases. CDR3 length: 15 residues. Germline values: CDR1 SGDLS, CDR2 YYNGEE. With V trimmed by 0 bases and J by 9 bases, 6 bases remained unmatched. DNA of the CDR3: TGTGCCAGCAGCGTAGCCAGCGGGGGGGCTGTTGAGCAGTTCTTC. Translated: CASSVASGGAVEQFF.

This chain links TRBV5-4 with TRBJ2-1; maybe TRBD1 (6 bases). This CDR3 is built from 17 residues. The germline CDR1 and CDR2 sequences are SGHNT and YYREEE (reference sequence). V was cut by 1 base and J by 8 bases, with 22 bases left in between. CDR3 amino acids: CASSLPRPGAGADEQFF. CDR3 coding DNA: TGTGCCAGCAGCTTGCCGCGACCCGGGGCAGGGGCAGATGAGCAGTTCTTC.

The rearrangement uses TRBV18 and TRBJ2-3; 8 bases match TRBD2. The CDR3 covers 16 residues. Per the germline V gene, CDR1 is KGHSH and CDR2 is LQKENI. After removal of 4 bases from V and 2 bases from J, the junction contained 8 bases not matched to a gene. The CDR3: CASSQAGGSDTDTQYF. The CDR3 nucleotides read TGTGCCAGCTCACAGGCGGGGGGCAGCGACACAGATACGCAGTATTTT.

In nucleotides, the CDR3 is TGTGCCACCCGGTTGGTTAACACCGGGGAGCTGTTTTTT. Residues: CATRLVNTGELFF. The rearrangement joins TRBV7-2 to TRBJ2-2; D not resolved. CDR1 and CDR2 from the germline V gene are SGHTA and FQGNSA. V was pared by 10 bases and J by 2 bases, with 11 bases between. This CDR3 has 13 amino acids.